This TCR beta chain was profiled in a study of blood T cell repertoires in COVID-19. On the study more broadly: The origin of the acute and convalescent COVID-19 samples was the United States, Italy and Spain. The analysed material was cDNA or gDNA that came from T cells, B-cell-depleted T cells, or PBMCs.

This clone was counted between two and nine times. CDR1 and CDR2 from the germline V gene are LNHDA and SQIVND (reference sequence). The CDR3 is 15 amino acids. V was cut by 0 bases and J by 4 bases, with 10 bases left in between. The method was immunoSEQ multiplex PCR; TCRdb's version includes in-frame clones alone and lacks a portion of them. Counted here are approximately 69,000 clones, about 73% occurring once; the ten biggest clones make up 22%. The source of this sequence is a man between 60 and 75 years old with acute or convalescent COVID-19. The genes are TRBV19 and TRBJ2-1, with D tentatively TRBD2 (5 bases). Sequencing was done on a sample of peripheral blood. This CDR3 reads CASSIDAGQYNEQFF. For the CDR3, the DNA is TGTGCCAGTAGTATAGACGCGGGCCAGTACAATGAGCAGTTCTTC.